The present T cell receptor (beta chain) was sequenced within a study of tumour-infiltrating T cells in Burkitt lymphoma. The CDR3 covers 11 residues. Germline CDR1 DFQATT, CDR2 SNEGSKA (reference sequence). V lost 5 bases to trimming and J lost 6 bases, with 9 bases between them. Sequencing was performed with immunoSEQ multiplex PCR; in TCRdb, only in-frame clones are kept and a portion is missing. The table has tens of thousands of clones, 30% to 40% seen once; the top ten hold under 3.5%. The source of this sequence is a human donor with Burkitt lymphoma. Sequencing was done on a sample of tumor tissue. The V and J genes are TRBV20-1 and TRBJ2-3; D is ambiguous. CDR3 in DNA: TGCAGTGCTCAGCATGGGGATACGCAGTATTTT. Its translation: CSAQHGDTQYF.